This T cell receptor beta chain emerged from a study of human T cells and chemical hapten exposure. Across the study: Reading of the patch tests, which applied 0.01% DPC to the upper back, occurred at 6 days.

TCRdb itself ran the RACE reads through MiXCR, one entry per CDR3 protein. Of about 270,000 distinct CDR3 sequences listed, roughly 7.7% are singletons. This clonotype occurred many times. What it recognizes is unknown. The time point was: pre-sensitization, week 0. The sample's treatment: therapeutic diphenylcyclopropenone sensitization with weekly scalp DPC. Regarding the study as a whole: Counts of TCRs above 1 in 1000 frequency stayed unchanged with DPC sensitization.

CDR3 size: 11 residues. Germline V gene data show CDR1 as MGHDK and CDR2 as SYGVNS. Deletions cut 4 bases from V and 3 bases from J, with 4 bases between. The chain combines TRBV25-1 with TRBJ2-7; D is undetermined. The sequence was collected from a man aged 18 to 35 with alopecia areata. Some clones in this sample may be carry-over from other donors' samples. Sequencing used whole blood, obtained in connection with sensitization to the hapten diphenylcyclopropenone (DPC). The CDR3 DNA reads TGTGCCAGCAGTGGCATCTACGAGCAGTACTTC. Translated: CASSGIYEQYF.